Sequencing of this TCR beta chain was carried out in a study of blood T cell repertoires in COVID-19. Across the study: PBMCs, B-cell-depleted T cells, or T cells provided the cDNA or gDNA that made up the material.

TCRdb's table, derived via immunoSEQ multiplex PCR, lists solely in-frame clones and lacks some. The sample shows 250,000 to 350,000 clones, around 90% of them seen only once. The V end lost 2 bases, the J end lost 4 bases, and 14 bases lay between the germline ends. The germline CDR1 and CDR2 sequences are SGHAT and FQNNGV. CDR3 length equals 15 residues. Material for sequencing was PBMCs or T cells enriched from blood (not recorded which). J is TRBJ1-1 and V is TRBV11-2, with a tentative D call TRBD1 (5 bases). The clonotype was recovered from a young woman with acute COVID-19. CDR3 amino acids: CASSLRFAGGTEAFF. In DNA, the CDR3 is TGTGCCAGCAGCTTACGTTTTGCCGGGGGCACTGAAGCTTTCTTT.